Described below is a single T cell receptor (beta chain) sequence and its context. Germline lookup yields CDR1 SGHRS and CDR2 YFSETQ. Unmatched junction bases numbered 11, after V lost 4 bases and J lost 10 bases. There are 15 residues in the CDR3. The data are from a study of blood T cell repertoires in COVID-19. About the research overall: Nucleic acid was either cDNA or gDNA, and it came from T cells, B-cell-depleted T cells, or PBMCs.

Original handling: Reference gene primer amplification gave nucleated cell count estimates. TCRdb's table, derived via immunoSEQ multiplex PCR, lists solely in-frame clones and lacks some. D and trimming were read from the DNA, whereas the V and J calls and clone size are those reported in that table. The table includes 100,000 to 150,000 clones, around 85% detected once. The sequencing input was peripheral blood. The sequence was obtained from a man aged 65-85 years who had recovered from COVID-19. The chain has TRBV5-1 and TRBJ1-6; 7 positions agree with TRBD1. Here the CDR3 reads CASSLTTGRQSPLHF. The CDR3 nucleotides are TGCGCCAGCAGCCTGACGACAGGGCGCCAATCACCCCTCCACTTT.